This T cell receptor beta chain was captured by sequencing in a study of human T cells and chemical hapten exposure. Whole-study results and caveats: Expanded TCR counts at PT1 were positively correlated with the patch test score. Clustering by CDR3 similarity yielded significantly more large clusters from expanded TCRs than controls.

V shed 10 bases, J shed 5 bases, and the junction held 10 bases outside the gene matches. The CDR3 contains 13 residues. Germline V gene sequence: CDR1 SGHNT, CDR2 YYREEE (reference sequence). MiXCR was run by TCRdb on the RACE reads, yielding one entry per CDR3 protein. Here the sample spans around 200,000 distinct CDR3 sequences, around 30% being singletons. This clonotype showed up just a few times. The antigen is not known. Time point specified: pre-sensitization, week 0. Noted treatment: therapeutic diphenylcyclopropenone sensitization with weekly scalp DPC. The chain carries TRBV5-4 and TRBJ1-2, with 8 positions matching TRBD1. Material: whole blood, obtained in connection with sensitization to the hapten diphenylcyclopropenone (DPC). The TCR originated in a woman between 25 and 40 years old with alopecia areata. Some clones in this sample may be carry-over from other donors' samples. CDR3 sequence reads: CAGELQGVYGYTF. In DNA, the CDR3 is TGTGCCGGGGAATTACAGGGGGTGTATGGCTACACCTTC.